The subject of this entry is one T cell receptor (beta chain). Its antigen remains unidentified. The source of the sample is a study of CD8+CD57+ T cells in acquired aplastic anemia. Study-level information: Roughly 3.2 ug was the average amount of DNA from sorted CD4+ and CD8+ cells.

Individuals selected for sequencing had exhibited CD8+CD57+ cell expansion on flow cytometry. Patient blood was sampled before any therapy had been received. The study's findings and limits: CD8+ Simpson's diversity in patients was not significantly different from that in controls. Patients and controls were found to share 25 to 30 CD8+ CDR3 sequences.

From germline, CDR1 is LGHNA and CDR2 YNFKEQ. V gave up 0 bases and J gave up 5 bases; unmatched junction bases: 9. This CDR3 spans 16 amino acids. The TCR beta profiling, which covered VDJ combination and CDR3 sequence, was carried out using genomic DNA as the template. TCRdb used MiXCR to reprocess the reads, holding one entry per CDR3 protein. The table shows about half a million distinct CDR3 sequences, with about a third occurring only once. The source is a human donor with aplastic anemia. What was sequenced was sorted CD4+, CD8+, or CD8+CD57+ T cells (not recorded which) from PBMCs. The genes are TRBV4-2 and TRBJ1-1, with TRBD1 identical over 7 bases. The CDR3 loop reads CASSQDVGGGMTEAFF. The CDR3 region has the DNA TGTGCCAGCAGCCAAGATGTAGGAGGGGGCATGACTGAAGCTTTCTTT.